The next 21 T cell receptor beta chains were all read from a single sample in a study of T cell repertoires in cytomegalovirus infection. No antigen is known for these receptors. TCRdb passed the reads through MiXCR, listing each CDR3 protein once. The sample has some 920,000 distinct CDR3 sequences, roughly a third seen once. Sequencing was performed on cultured CD8+ T cells from PBMCs, taken from culture after CMV antigen stimulation. The receptors were sampled from a human donor in good health (CMV status not recorded). Some clones in this sample may be carry-over from other donors' samples.

The chain combines TRBV6-5 with TRBJ1-1; 7 bases map to TRBD1. V dropped 0 bases and J dropped 5; count of bases not matched to a gene: 12. Germline values: CDR1 MNHEY, CDR2 SVGAGI. The CDR3 runs 17 residues. DNA of the CDR3: TGTGCCAGCAGTTACTCAATGATATGGAGGGGGCAAACTGAAGCTTTCTTT. Encoded protein: CASSYSMIWRGQTEAFF.

A remark on this clonotype: This could be a read error, since a much larger clone is one nucleotide away. The V and J genes are TRBV7-9 and TRBJ2-1; a possible D gene is TRBD1 (5 bases). V gave up 2 bases and J gave up 0 bases, with 14 bases separating them. Germline assignment: CDR1 SEHNR and CDR2 FQNEAQ (reference sequence). The CDR3 runs 17 residues. DNA of the CDR3: TGTGCCAGCAGCTTACAGGGCCCGTTGAACTCCTACAATGAGCAGTTCTTC. It codes for CASSLQGPLNSYNEQFF.

This rearrangement joins TRBV19 to TRBJ2-3; D gene uncertain. With 9 bases removed from V and 0 bases from J, the gap between germline ends came to 10 bases. There are 13 residues in the CDR3. CDR1 LNHDA and CDR2 SQIVND come from the germline V gene (reference sequence). The CDR3, as DNA: TGTGCCAGCCTAGGTGGAAGCACAGATACGCAGTATTTT. Its protein is CASLGGSTDTQYF.

The rearrangement uses TRBV5-6 and TRBJ1-6; D is uncertain. The germline V gene encodes CDR1 SGHDT and CDR2 YYEEEE. V was clipped by 2 bases and J by 0 bases, with 18 bases between them. The CDR3 extends over 19 amino acids. The CDR3 region is CASSFGTKMKSSYNSPLHF. The CDR3 nucleotides are TGTGCCAGCAGCTTCGGTACCAAAATGAAAAGCTCCTATAATTCACCCCTCCACTTT.

V and J are TRBV6-1 and TRBJ1-2; D remains ambiguous. Per the germline V gene, CDR1 is MNHNS and CDR2 is SASEGT. There are 13 residues in the CDR3. V was trimmed by 6 bases and J by 3 bases, leaving 11 bases between them. The CDR3 nucleotides read TGTGCCAGCAGACAGCCCGGGGACTATGGCTACACCTTC. Encoded protein: CASRQPGDYGYTF.

The chain combines TRBV27 with TRBJ1-2; TRBD1 aligns across 9 bases. CDR1 is MNHEY and CDR2 is SMNVEV in the germline V gene (reference sequence). Germline trimming cut 4 bases from V and 4 bases from J; bases unmatched to any gene: 10. The CDR3 runs to 16 residues. DNA for the CDR3: TGTGCCAGCAGTTATGCATATGGGACAGGGTTCTATGGCTACACCTTC. Translating it yields CASSYAYGTGFYGYTF.

This clonotype occurred many times. The V and J genes are TRBV7-9 and TRBJ2-7; 8 nucleotides align to TRBD1. The V and J ends lost 6 bases and 4 bases, in that order; junction bases with no gene match: 11. The CDR3 loop spans 15 amino acids. Germline CDR1 and CDR2: SEHNR and FQNEAQ (reference sequence). CDR3 in amino acids: CASRPSIDRGYEQYF. CDR3 sequence (DNA): TGTGCCAGCAGACCCTCGATAGACAGGGGTTACGAGCAGTACTTC. Looking up the rest from reference TRBV7-9 and TRBJ2-7 gives the full variable domain: DTGVSQNPRHKITKRGQNVTFRCDPISEHNRLYWYRQTLGQGPEFLTYFQNEAQLEKSRLLSDRFSAERPKGSFSTLEIQRTEQGDSAMYLCASRPSIDRGYEQYFGPGTRLTVT.

The DNA of the CDR3 is TGTGCCACCAGTACCCCACTGGGCTATGAGCAGTTCTTC. Residues: CATSTPLGYEQFF. The rearrangement uses TRBV24-1 and TRBJ2-1; no definite D call. The V end was cut by 6 bases, the J end by 8 bases, with 13 bases between. The CDR3 length is 13 residues. Per the germline V gene, CDR1 is KGHDR and CDR2 is SFDVKD.

This clonotype was recorded at least ten times. This chain uses TRBV12-3 or TRBV12-4 with TRBJ2-3; 8 positions match TRBD2. The V and J ends lost 2 bases and 5 bases, in that order; junction bases with no gene match: 9. The CDR3 has 16 residues. CDR3 in amino acids: CASSLSGGSKGDTQYF. CDR3 sequence (DNA): TGTGCCAGCAGTTTAAGCGGGGGTTCTAAAGGAGATACGCAGTATTTT.

The chain is built from TRBV9 and TRBJ1-1; D is unclear. Germline V gives CDR1 SGDLS, CDR2 YYNGEE. The CDR3 sequence is 13 residues long. Trimming cost V 0 bases and J 6 bases, with 9 bases left between them. The CDR3 loop reads CASSVATGAEAFF. The CDR3 nucleotides read TGTGCCAGCAGCGTAGCTACGGGCGCTGAAGCTTTCTTT. Using reference TRBV9 and TRBJ1-1 for the parts outside the CDR3, the full variable domain is DSGVTQTPKHLITATGQRVTLRCSPRSGDLSVYWYQQSLDQGLQFLIQYYNGEERAKGNILERFSAQQFPDLHSELNLSSLELGDSALYFCASSVATGAEAFFGQGTRLTVV.

The V call is TRBV6-6, the J call TRBJ1-1, with 7 positions matching TRBD1. Germline values: CDR1 MNHNY, CDR2 SVGAGI (reference sequence). The CDR3 runs 15 residues. With V trimmed by 0 bases and J by 1 base, 2 bases remained unmatched. For the CDR3, the DNA is TGTGCCAGCAGTTACTCTAAGGGGGCGAACACTGAAGCTTTCTTT. Translated: CASSYSKGANTEAFF.

This clonotype was seen repeatedly, ten times or more. V gene TRBV7-8 combines with J gene TRBJ1-2, with unresolved D. CDR1 is SGHVS, CDR2 FQNEAQ, per germline. Between the trimmed V and J ends, which lost 10 bases and 8 bases, there was a span of 11 bases. The length of the CDR3 is 10 residues. The CDR3 bases are TGTGCCACCCACAAGGCAGGCTACACCTTC. Translation gives CATHKAGYTF.

This clonotype was seen only a few times. The chain employs TRBV27 and TRBJ1-2, with unresolved D. Germline values: CDR1 MNHEY, CDR2 SMNVEV (reference sequence). V was trimmed by 2 bases and J by 3 bases, leaving 7 bases between them. This CDR3 is 13 amino acids long. The CDR3 loop reads CASSLSRHYGYTF. CDR3 in DNA: TGTGCCAGCAGTTTAAGTAGGCACTATGGCTACACCTTC.

This clonotype was recorded at least ten times. V gene TRBV7-6 combines with J gene TRBJ2-1; the match to TRBD1 covers 7 bases. V was pared by 5 bases and J by 2 bases, with 18 bases of the junction left unmatched. CDR3 size: 19 residues. Germline assignment: CDR1 SGHVS and CDR2 FNYEAQ. The chain's CDR3 is CASSPLGQPSLGPYNEQFF. The CDR3 DNA reads as TGTGCCAGCAGCCCCTTGGGACAGCCGTCGCTAGGGCCCTACAATGAGCAGTTCTTC.

This clonotype was observed a single time. The genes are TRBV28 and TRBJ1-4; D not certain. The CDR3 consists of 12 residues. Germline V CDR1 and CDR2: MDHEN, SYDVKM. Trimming pared 4 bases from V and 8 bases from J, leaving 8 bases between. Written as DNA, the CDR3 is TGTGCCAGCAGTTGGAACACGGAAAAACTGTTTTTT. Translated: CASSWNTEKLFF.

The chain links TRBV12-3 or TRBV12-4 to TRBJ1-2, with no clear D. V was shortened by 3 bases and J by 4 bases, with 15 bases between the two germline ends. The CDR3 covers 15 residues. The CDR3 is CASSFQAAFPYGYTF. Written as DNA, the CDR3 is TGTGCCAGCAGTTTTCAGGCAGCTTTTCCCTATGGCTACACCTTC.

Remarks on this clonotype: The germline gene is not matched at one end of the junction; a read error may be the cause. The rearrangement uses TRBV12-5 and TRBJ2-3, with D possibly TRBD1 on 6 matching bases. This CDR3 contains 15 residues. The germline gives CDR1 LGHNT, CDR2 FRNRAP. CDR3 in amino acids: CASGPGQHNTGTQYF. The CDR3 DNA reads TGTGCTAGTGGTCCCGGACAGCACAACACAGGTACGCAGTATTTT.

In the case of this clonotype: Possible read error: a much larger clone is one base away. The J gene is TRBJ2-2, the V gene TRBV2; 7 positions match TRBD1. Germline CDR1 is SNHLY and CDR2 is FYNNEI. CDR3 size: 15 residues. CDR3 in DNA: TGTACCAGCAGTGCTACAGGGGCGGTCACCGGGGAGCTGTTTTTT. It is translated as CTSSATGAVTGELFF.

The chain uses TRBV28 and TRBJ1-5, with D perhaps matching TRBD1 (5 bases). V gave up 4 bases and J gave up 0 bases, with 16 bases separating them. The CDR3 totals 17 residues. CDR1 is MDHEN and CDR2 is SYDVKM in the germline V gene. The CDR3 DNA follows: TGTGCCAGCAGTTATTCCCGACAGAAAACTAGCAATCAGCCCCAGCATTTT. This codes for CASSYSRQKTSNQPQHF.

The rearrangement uses TRBV27 and TRBJ2-7, with 7 nucleotides matching TRBD2. V trimming: 0 bases; J trimming: 3 bases; junction bases outside the gene matches: 5. CDR3 length: 15 residues. Per germline, CDR1 MNHEY and CDR2 SMNVEV (reference sequence). In DNA form, the CDR3 reads TGTGCCAGCAGTTTATCGCGGGGGTTCAACTACGAGCAGTACTTC. This gives the protein CASSLSRGFNYEQYF.

The V call is TRBV11-1, the J call TRBJ2-5; 8 bases agree with TRBD1. The V gene's germline CDR1 is SGHAT and CDR2 FQDESV (reference sequence). There are 17 residues in the CDR3. Losses at the gene ends were 5 bases for V and 3 bases for J; bases not matched to a gene: 14. The CDR3 is CASSRPFDRGLEETQYF. CDR3 DNA: TGTGCCAGCAGCCGACCCTTCGACAGGGGTTTAGAAGAGACCCAGTACTTC.